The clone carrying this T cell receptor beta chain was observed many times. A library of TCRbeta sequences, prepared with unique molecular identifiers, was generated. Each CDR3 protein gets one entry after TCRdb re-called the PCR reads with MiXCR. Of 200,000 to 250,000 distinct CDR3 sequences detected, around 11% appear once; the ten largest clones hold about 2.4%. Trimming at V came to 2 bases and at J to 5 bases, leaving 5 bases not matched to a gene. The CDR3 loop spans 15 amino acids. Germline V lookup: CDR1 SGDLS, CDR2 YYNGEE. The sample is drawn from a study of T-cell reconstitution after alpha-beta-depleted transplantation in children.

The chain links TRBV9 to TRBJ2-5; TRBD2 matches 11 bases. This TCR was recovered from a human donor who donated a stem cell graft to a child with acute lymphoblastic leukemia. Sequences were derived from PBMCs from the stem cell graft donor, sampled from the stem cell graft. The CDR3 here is CASSVGSGRDETQYF. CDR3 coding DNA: TGTGCCAGCAGCGTTGGTAGCGGGAGGGATGAGACCCAGTACTTC.